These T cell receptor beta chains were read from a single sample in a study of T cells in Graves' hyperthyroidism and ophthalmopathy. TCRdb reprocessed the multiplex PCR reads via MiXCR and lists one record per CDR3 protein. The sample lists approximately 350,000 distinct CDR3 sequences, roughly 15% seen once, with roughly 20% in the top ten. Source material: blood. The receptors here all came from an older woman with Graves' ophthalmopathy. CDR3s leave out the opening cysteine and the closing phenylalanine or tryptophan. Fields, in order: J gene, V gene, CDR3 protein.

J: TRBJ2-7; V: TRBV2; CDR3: ASTGTSGAYEQY
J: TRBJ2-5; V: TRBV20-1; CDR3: SAEPTDTQY
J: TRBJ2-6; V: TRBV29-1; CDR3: SVEQYSGANVLT
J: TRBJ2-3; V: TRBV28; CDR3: ASSLFSGTGILDMQY
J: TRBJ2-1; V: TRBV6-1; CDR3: ASSEETAGLAGYEQF
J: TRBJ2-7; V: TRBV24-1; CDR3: ATRKEGESEQY
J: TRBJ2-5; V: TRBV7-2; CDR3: ASSILSAQY
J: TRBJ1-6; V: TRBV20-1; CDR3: SARAQSNSPLH
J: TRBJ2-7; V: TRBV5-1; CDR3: ASTQGALDEQY
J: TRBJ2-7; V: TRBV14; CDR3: ASSQGTYYEQY
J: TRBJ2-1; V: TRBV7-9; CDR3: ASSRLASYNEQF
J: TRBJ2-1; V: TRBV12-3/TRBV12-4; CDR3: ASNPGTHYNEQF
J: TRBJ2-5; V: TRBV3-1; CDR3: ASSQGELVRQQETQY
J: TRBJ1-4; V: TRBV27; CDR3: ASSLNPHEKLF
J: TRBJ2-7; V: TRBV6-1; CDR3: ASSRLAGGTSYEQY
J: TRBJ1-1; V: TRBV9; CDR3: ASSVYPGSEAF
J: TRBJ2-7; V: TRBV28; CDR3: ASSPLPGQGYSYEQY
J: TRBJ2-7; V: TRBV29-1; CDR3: SSLGGDTYEQY
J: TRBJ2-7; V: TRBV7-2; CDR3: ASSRGGGREGHEQY
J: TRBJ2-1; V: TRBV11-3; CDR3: ASSPGRDRGYNEQF
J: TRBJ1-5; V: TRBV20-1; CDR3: SANPGINQPQH
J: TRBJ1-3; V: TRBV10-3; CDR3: AIATGGGNTVY
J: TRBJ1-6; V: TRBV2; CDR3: ASKVQSGSPLH
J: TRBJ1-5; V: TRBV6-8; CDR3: ASRTGGAGNQPQH
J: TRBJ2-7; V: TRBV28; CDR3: ASSSEGWLAGNYEQY
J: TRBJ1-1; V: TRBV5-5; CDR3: ASSPGQGEYTEAF